Sequencing of this T cell receptor (beta chain) was carried out in a study of radiotherapy plus CTLA-4 blockade in lung cancer. This clone was observed once. Its matching antigen is unknown. The germline gives CDR1 SGHNT, CDR2 YYREEE (reference sequence). Trimming cost V 2 bases and J 6 bases, with 14 bases left between them. The CDR3 contains 14 residues. The repertoire was sequenced with immunoSEQ multiplex PCR; TCRdb's copy has only in-frame clones and lacks some. There are around 95,000 clones in the sample; 83% occur only once, and roughly 0.84% lies in the top ten. Study results and limitations: In blood, after radiotherapy plus ipilimumab, tumor-derived TCR clones expanded.

The sample here was peripheral blood, taken from a patient treated with radiotherapy plus ipilimumab. This receptor was obtained from a human donor with non-small cell lung cancer who had stable disease on radiotherapy plus ipilimumab. The rearrangement uses TRBV5-4 and TRBJ1-1; D ambiguous. The CDR3 region is CASSLYKSPPEAFF. In DNA form, the CDR3 reads TGTGCCAGCAGCTTATATAAGAGTCCCCCTGAAGCTTTCTTT.